This T cell receptor (beta chain) was obtained from a study of CD8 T cells in ankylosing spondylitis (dated by TCRdb to 2016 to 2017). About the investigation overall: The study set out to find disease-linked TCR variants by profiling T cell receptor beta repertoires in ankylosing spondylitis patients and healthy donors. In total, the full study cohort was made up of roughly 110 healthy donors and approximately 24 ankylosing spondylitis patients. Peripheral blood samples were taken, and synovial fluid was additionally collected from ankylosing spondylitis patients. General study outcomes and caveats: The disease-linked clones showed a CD8+ phenotype and occurred at relatively low frequencies in peripheral blood. The disease-linked clones were reported as significantly enriched in matched synovial fluid samples from ankylosing spondylitis patients. Some TCR beta motif variants had previously been reported in synovial fluid and blood of reactive arthritis patients, which suggested common disease-initiation mechanisms. A TCR beta motif of 8 or 9 highly homologous amino acid variants appeared characteristic of blood from ankylosing spondylitis patients.

CDR1 and CDR2 are read off the germline V gene as MRHNA and SNTAGT. V lost 0 bases and J lost 4 bases, and the count of bases not matched to a germline gene is 3. The CDR3 measures 16 amino acids from cysteine to phenylalanine. Just the 48-base CDR3 DNA is kept, in frame starting at base 1. Sequencing instrument: Illumina HiSeq 2500. TCR beta libraries were prepared by quantitative 5'-RACE with molecular barcodes. As for the authors' bioinformatics: Disease-linked TCR variants were identified with a new computational method built on a probabilistic model of VDJ rearrangement. TCRdb cleaned the public reads at Q25 with fastp, built clones with MiXCR and kept in-frame beta chains. Under each unique CDR3 protein, matching rows form one entry showing the most common genes and DNA. The V and J calls and clone size are TCRdb's, not the authors'. The sample profile shows about 360,000 distinct CDR3 sequences; 20% to 25% of them were found once. The leading ten clones occupy 13% of the sample.

Many counts were recorded for this clonotype. The antigen it binds to is not known. The input lacks base qualities; no much larger clone sits a single base away. This clonotype originated in a male donor with ankylosing spondylitis or in good health (not recorded which). The chain uses TRBV6-4 and TRBJ2-3, and TRBD2 matches 11 of the central bases. Sequencing used blood, either unsorted or a sorted T cell fraction (not recorded which). The nucleotide sequence is TGTGCCAGCAGTGACTCGTTAGCGGGGGGGCCAGATACGCAGTATTTT. The encoded protein is CASSDSLAGGPDTQYF.